These T cell receptor beta chains were read from a single sample in a study of tumor-infiltrating lymphocytes in primary liver carcinoma. TCRdb re-called the multiplex PCR reads with MiXCR, one entry per CDR3 protein. The sample records about 330,000 distinct CDR3 sequences, less than 70% being singletons. The sequencing input was peripheral blood. The receptors here all came from a middle-aged man with primary liver carcinoma and hepatitis B virus infection. The CDR3 runs from the conserved cysteine through the conserved F or W. Fields, in order: V gene, J gene, D gene, clone size, CDR3 protein, CDR3 DNA. The D gene is left open where the match is weak. Not all rows give a size; the values are once, few, many and, for expanded clones, a class.

TRBV5-1	TRBJ1-1	.	.	CASSLEAYHDMNTEAFF	TGCGCCAGCAGCTTGGAAGCATACCACGATATGAACACTGAAGCTTTCTTT
TRBV6-1	TRBJ2-5	.	.	CVSSLSQSSGGVETQYF	TGTGTCAGCAGCCTTAGTCAAAGCAGTGGGGGCGTAGAGACCCAGTACTTC
TRBV30	TRBJ1-4	TRBD1	.	CAWSKGQGVEKLFF	TGTGCCTGGAGTAAGGGACAGGGGGTTGAAAAACTGTTTTTT
TRBV4-1	TRBJ2-4	.	.	CASSQDGGAAKYIQYF	TGCGCCAGCAGCCAAGATGGGGGTGCGGCCAAATACATTCAGTACTTC
TRBV6-6	TRBJ2-2	.	.	CASTRLGRTEELFF	TGTGCCAGCACCCGTCTAGGGCGCACCGAGGAGCTGTTTTTT
TRBV2	TRBJ1-2	TRBD1	.	CASSGGQGVGYIF	TGTGCCAGCAGTGGGGGACAGGGGGTAGGCTACATCTTC
TRBV11-2	TRBJ2-3	.	.	CGSSYTRSYTDTQYF	TGTGGCAGCAGCTACACCAGGTCTTACACAGATACGCAATATTTT
TRBV11-2	TRBJ1-2	TRBD1	.	CANNSRRPGQGTDGYTF	TGTGCCAACAACTCCAGACGTCCGGGACAGGGGACGGATGGCTACACCTTC
TRBV4-2	TRBJ2-3	TRBD2	many	CASSQESGLAGDTQYF	TGTGCCAGCAGCCAAGAATCTGGCCTAGCGGGAGATACGCAGTATTTT
TRBV5-1	TRBJ1-1	TRBD1	.	CASSGDSNTEAFF	TGCGCCAGCAGCGGGGACAGCAACACTGAAGCTTTCTTT
TRBV12-3/TRBV12-4	TRBJ1-5	.	.	CASSLPLGQRGKQPQHF	TGTGCCAGCAGTTTACCCCTCGGACAGCGCGGCAAGCAGCCCCAGCATTTT
TRBV6-1	TRBJ2-2	.	.	CASTEGTSNTGKLFF	TGTGCCAGCACTGAAGGGACTTCGAACACCGGGAAGCTGTTTTTT
TRBV13	TRBJ2-7	TRBD1	.	CASSLGGTEVFPYEQYF	TGTGCCAGCAGCTTAGGTGGGACAGAAGTGTTCCCCTACGAGCAGTACTTC
TRBV30	TRBJ2-7	TRBD1	few	CAGGTGSYEQYF	TGTGCCGGAGGGACAGGATCCTACGAGCAGTACTTC
TRBV4-3	TRBJ2-1	TRBD2	many	CASSLGGLAGVNEQFF	TGTGCCAGCAGCTTAGGTGGACTAGCGGGAGTGAATGAGCAGTTCTTC
TRBV30	TRBJ2-7	TRBD1	few	CASIRDRPYEQYF	TGTGCCTCGATCCGGGACAGGCCTTACGAGCAGTACTTC
TRBV6-5	TRBJ1-5	.	.	CASWGRGLNQPQHF	TGTGCCTCCTGGGGACGGGGGCTCAATCAGCCCCAGCATTTT
TRBV12-3/TRBV12-4	TRBJ2-1	.	.	CTSALKNEQFF	TGTACCAGCGCGCTCAAGAATGAGCAGTTTTTC
TRBV11-2	TRBJ2-5	.	.	CVSSDRRAETQYF	TGTGTCAGCAGCGACAGGAGGGCAGAGACCCAGTACTTC
TRBV11-2	TRBJ2-7	TRBD1	.	CANRLDPGGYEQYF	TGTGCCAACAGATTAGACCCAGGGGGCTACGAGCAGTACTTC
TRBV5-8	TRBJ2-7	.	.	CASSLVRYEQYF	TGTGCCAGCAGCTTGGTCCGTTACGAGCAGTACTTC
TRBV6-1	TRBJ2-7	.	few	CASRSYHSGGSSYEQYF	TGTGCCAGCAGAAGTTACCATAGCGGTGGGAGCTCCTACGAGCAGTACTTC
TRBV6-6	TRBJ2-3	.	.	CASSYSRTSTGTQYF	TGTGCCAGCAGTTACTCCCGTACGAGCACAGGTACACAGTATTTT
TRBV5-1	TRBJ2-1	TRBD1	.	CASRSHGTGAREQFF	TGCGCCAGCAGAAGTCACGGGACAGGGGCTCGCGAGCAGTTCTTC
TRBV12-3/TRBV12-4	TRBJ1-2	.	many	CASSPDPEGGYTF	TGTGCCAGCAGTCCTGACCCCGAGGGTGGCTACACCTTC
TRBV30	TRBJ2-1	TRBD1	few	CAWSGMGTETILVGTYNEQFF	TGTGCCTGGAGTGGTATGGGGACAGAGACAATACTGGTGGGGACCTACAATGAGCAGTTCTTC
TRBV4-1	TRBJ2-5	.	few	CASSHPIAGGPLRETQYF	TGCGCCAGCAGCCACCCCATAGCCGGAGGGCCTCTGCGAGAGACCCAGTACTTC
TRBV11-2	TRBJ1-4	.	.	CASSPRIGTNGKLFF	TGTGCCAGCAGCCCCCGGATAGGGACTAATGGAAAACTGTTTTTT
TRBV11-2	TRBJ1-2	.	.	CTSSQENYGYTF	TGTACTAGCAGTCAGGAGAACTATGGCTACACCTTC
TRBV12-3/TRBV12-4	TRBJ2-3	TRBD2	many	CASSLIAGGYTDTQYF	TGTGCCAGCAGTTTGATTGCGGGAGGCTACACAGATACGCAGTATTTT
TRBV12-3/TRBV12-4	TRBJ2-7	TRBD1	once	CASCFMTGPSTEQYF	TGTGCCAGCTGTTTTATGACAGGGCCCTCGACCGAGCAGTACTTC
TRBV6-1	TRBJ2-5	TRBD2	many	CASSEVAGGPETQYF	TGTGCCAGCAGTGAAGTAGCGGGAGGGCCAGAGACCCAGTACTTC
TRBV12-3/TRBV12-4	TRBJ1-5	TRBD1	many	CASSKGQGGDQPQHF	TGTGCCAGCAGCAAGGGACAGGGGGGCGATCAGCCCCAGCATTTT
TRBV11-2	TRBJ2-1	.	.	CATSRSGTPYNEQFF	TGTGCCACCAGCCGATCAGGGACCCCCTACAATGAGCAGTTCTTC
TRBV11-2	TRBJ2-3	.	.	CASSSGVSTDTRYF	TGTGCCAGCAGCTCCGGGGTTAGCACAGATACGCGGTATTTT
TRBV4-2	TRBJ2-1	TRBD2	once	CASSQDLAAGYNGQFF	TGTGCCAGCAGCCAAGACCTAGCGGCAGGATACAATGGGCAGTTCTTC
TRBV11-2	TRBJ2-7	.	.	CASSLARFGNEQYF	TGTGCCAGCAGCTTAGCCAGGTTCGGCAATGAGCAGTACTTC
TRBV24-1	TRBJ1-2	.	few	CATSGQGGYGYTF	TGTGCCACCAGTGGGCAGGGCGGCTATGGCTACACCTTC
TRBV6-2/TRBV6-3	TRBJ2-4	TRBD1	.	CASSDRQGGTKNIEYF	TGTGCCAGCAGTGATCGACAGGGCGGTACTAAAAACATTGAGTACTTC
TRBV6-1	TRBJ2-3	.	many	CASCVAGNTDTQYF	TGTGCCAGCTGCGTGGCGGGAAACACAGATACGCAGTATTTT
TRBV6-2/TRBV6-3	TRBJ1-1	.	few	CASRGASMVAFF	TGTGCCAGCCGTGGGGCCTCTATGGTAGCTTTCTTT
TRBV30	TRBJ2-1	.	once	CAWSRGIHEQFF	TGTGCCTGGTCCCGTGGTATCCATGAGCAGTTCTTC
TRBV10-3	TRBJ1-1	.	.	CAISGQIGTEAFF	TGTGCCATCAGTGGTCAGATAGGGACTGAAGCTTTCTTT
TRBV2	TRBJ1-1	.	.	CASTDDRRNEAFF	TGTGCCAGCACTGATGACAGGAGGAATGAAGCTTTCTTT